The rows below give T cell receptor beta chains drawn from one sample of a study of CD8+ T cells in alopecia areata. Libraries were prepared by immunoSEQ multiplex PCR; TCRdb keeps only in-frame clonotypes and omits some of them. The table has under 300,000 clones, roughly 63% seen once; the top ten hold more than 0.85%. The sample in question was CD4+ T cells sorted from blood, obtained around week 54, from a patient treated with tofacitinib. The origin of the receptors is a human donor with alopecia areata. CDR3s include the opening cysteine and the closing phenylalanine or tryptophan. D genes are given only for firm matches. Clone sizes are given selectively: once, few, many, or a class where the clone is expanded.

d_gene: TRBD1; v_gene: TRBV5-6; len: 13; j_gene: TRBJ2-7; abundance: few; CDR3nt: TGTGCCAGCAGCCGGGACAGGGGCTACGAGCAGTACTTC; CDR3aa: CASSRDRGYEQYF
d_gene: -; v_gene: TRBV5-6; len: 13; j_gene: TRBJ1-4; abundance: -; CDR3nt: TGTGCCAGCAGCAATCCGGGCCCGGGGGAACTGTTTTTT; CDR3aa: CASSNPGPGELFF
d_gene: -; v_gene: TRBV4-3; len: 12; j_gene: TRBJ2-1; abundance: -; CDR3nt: TGCGCCAGCAGCCAAGCCTACAATGAGCAGTTCTTC; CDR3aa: CASSQAYNEQFF
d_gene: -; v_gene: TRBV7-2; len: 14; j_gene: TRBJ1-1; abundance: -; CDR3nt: TGTGCCAGCAGCCCGCGGTTAGGGAACACTGAAGCTTTCTTT; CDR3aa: CASSPRLGNTEAFF
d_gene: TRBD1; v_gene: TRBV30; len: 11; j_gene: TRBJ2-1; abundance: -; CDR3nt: TGTGCTGCCGGGACAGACAATGAGCAGTTCTTC; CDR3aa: CAAGTDNEQFF
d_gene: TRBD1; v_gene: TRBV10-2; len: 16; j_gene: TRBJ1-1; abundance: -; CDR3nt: TGCGCCAGCAGTCTAGGACAGGGGGCGATGAGCACTGAAGCTTTCTTT; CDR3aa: CASSLGQGAMSTEAFF
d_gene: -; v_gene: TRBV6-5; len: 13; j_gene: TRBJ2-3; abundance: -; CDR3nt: TGTGCCAGCCAACGGGACTCCACAGATACGCAGTATTTT; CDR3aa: CASQRDSTDTQYF
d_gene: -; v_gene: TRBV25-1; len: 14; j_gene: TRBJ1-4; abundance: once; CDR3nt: TGTGCCAGCAGTGAAGTGGGCAGGGGTGAAAAACTGTTTTTT; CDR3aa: CASSEVGRGEKLFF
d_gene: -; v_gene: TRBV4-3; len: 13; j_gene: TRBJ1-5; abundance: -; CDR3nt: TGCGCCAGCAGCCAAGTCCTGAATCAGCCCCAGCATTTT; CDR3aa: CASSQVLNQPQHF
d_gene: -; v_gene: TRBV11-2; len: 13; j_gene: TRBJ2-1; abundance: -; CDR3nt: TGTGCCAGCAGCTTATCCGGTAGAAGACGGCAGTTCTTC; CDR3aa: CASSLSGRRRQFF
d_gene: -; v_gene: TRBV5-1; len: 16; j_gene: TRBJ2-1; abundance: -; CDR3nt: TGCGCCAGCAGCTTGGAACTGGGGGCGGGCTACAATGAGCAGTTCTTC; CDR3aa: CASSLELGAGYNEQFF
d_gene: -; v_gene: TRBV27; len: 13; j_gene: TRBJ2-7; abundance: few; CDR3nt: TGTGCCAGCAGTTTCAATCTGGGGCGGGAGCAGTACTTC; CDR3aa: CASSFNLGREQYF
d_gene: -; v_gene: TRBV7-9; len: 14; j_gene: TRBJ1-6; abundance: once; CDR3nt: TGTGCCAGCAGGAATACAGGAACCAATTCACCCCTCCACTTT; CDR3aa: CASRNTGTNSPLHF
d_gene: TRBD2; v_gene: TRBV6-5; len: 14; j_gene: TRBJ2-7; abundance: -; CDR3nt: TGTGCCAGCAGTTACTACCGCAGCGGGGCCGAGCAGTACTTC; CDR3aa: CASSYYRSGAEQYF
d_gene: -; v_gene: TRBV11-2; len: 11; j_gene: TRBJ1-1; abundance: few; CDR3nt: TGTGCCAGCAGTAGGGGAGCCGCGGCTTTCTTT; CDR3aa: CASSRGAAAFF
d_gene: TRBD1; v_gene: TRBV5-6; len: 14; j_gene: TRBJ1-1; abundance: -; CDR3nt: TGTGCCAGCAGCCCAAGGACAGGGGCGACTGAAGCTTTCTTT; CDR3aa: CASSPRTGATEAFF
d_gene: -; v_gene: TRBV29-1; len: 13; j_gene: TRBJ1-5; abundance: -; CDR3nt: TGCAGCGTTGCTGGGGGTAGCAATCAGCCCCAGCATTTT; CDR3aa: CSVAGGSNQPQHF
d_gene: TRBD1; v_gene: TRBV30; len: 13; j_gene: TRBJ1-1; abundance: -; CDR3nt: TGTGCCTGGGGCTCAGGGGGCCGAACTGAAGCTTTCTTT; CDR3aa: CAWGSGGRTEAFF
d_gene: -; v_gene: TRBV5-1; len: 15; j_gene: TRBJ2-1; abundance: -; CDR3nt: TGCGCCAGCAGCGGGAAGTTGGGCTCCTACAATGAGCAGTTCTTC; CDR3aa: CASSGKLGSYNEQFF
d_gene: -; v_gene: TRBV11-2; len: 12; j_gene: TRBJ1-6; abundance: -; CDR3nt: TGTGCCAGCAGATATTATAATTCACCCCTCCACTTT; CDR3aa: CASRYYNSPLHF